One and the same sample provided the 24 T cell receptor beta chains below, sequenced in a study of vaccination and CD4 T cells after COVID-19. CD4+ T cells that had been cultured provided DNA sequenced with the Oncomine TCR Beta short-read assay. In TCRdb, the PCR reads were re-called with MiXCR into one record per CDR3 protein. The repertoire holds 12,000 or so distinct CDR3 sequences, with 20% to 25% as singletons. No antigens are known for them. Noted treatment: approximately 9-day PBMC culture with coronavirus spike peptide pools or control peptides (ViraFEST assay). The input for sequencing was CD4+ T cells from blood, cultured in vitro, taken before SARS-CoV-2 vaccination. The receptors here all came from a human donor who received a COVID-19 vaccine.

The sample holds a few counts of this clonotype. This chain links TRBV20-1 with TRBJ2-2; D gene unclear. The CDR3 is 11 residues long. Germline CDR1 DFQATT, CDR2 SNEGSKA (reference sequence). V was clipped by 0 bases and J by 7 bases, with 3 bases between them. The CDR3 reads CSARDFGELFF. CDR3 in DNA: TGCAGTGCTAGAGATTTCGGGGAGCTGTTTTTT.

The chain uses TRBV2 and TRBJ1-2; D perhaps matches TRBD1 (6 bases). In germline, CDR1 is SNHLY, CDR2 FYNNEI. V lost 6 bases to trimming and J lost 4 bases, with 24 bases between them. CDR3 length: 17 amino acids. CDR3 amino acids: CASRWGPSGARGYGYTF. The CDR3 nucleotides are TGTGCCAGCAGGTGGGGGCCTTCAGGGGCCCGCGGCTATGGCTACACCTTC.

CDR3 coding DNA: TGTGCCAGCAGTGAAGGGGACAGGGGAGATCAGCCCCAGCATTTT. Amino acid sequence: CASSEGDRGDQPQHF. V usage is TRBV6-1 and J usage is TRBJ1-5; 10 bases are a match to TRBD1. The germline V gene encodes CDR1 MNHNS and CDR2 SASEGT. V dropped 1 base and J dropped 5; count of bases not matched to a gene: 2. The CDR3 is 15 residues long.

In this sample, this clonotype is medium-sized (0.01 to 0.1%). The chain joins TRBV30 to TRBJ1-5, with 10 bases lining up with TRBD1. Germline loops: CDR1 GTSNPN, CDR2 SVGIG (reference sequence). CDR3 length: 16 residues. V shed 2 bases and J 4 bases; nucleotides not matched to a gene: 8. DNA of the CDR3: TGTGCCTGGAGTTATCAGACAGGGGGCGAAAATCAGCCCCAGCATTTT. The encoded protein is CAWSYQTGGENQPQHF.

This chain joins TRBV20-1 and TRBJ1-5; D gene unclear. V lost 3 bases and J 4 bases, leaving 7 bases between the germline ends. Germline CDR1 DFQATT, CDR2 SNEGSKA (reference sequence). This CDR3 is 12 amino acids long. CDR3 residues: CSASGRNQPQHF. For the CDR3, the DNA is TGCAGTGCTAGCGGGAGGAATCAGCCCCAGCATTTT.

This clonotype has just a few counts. V gene TRBV7-9 combines with J gene TRBJ1-1, with no clear D. The CDR3 runs 11 residues. CDR1 SEHNR and CDR2 FQNEAQ come from the germline V gene (reference sequence). V gave up 5 bases and J gave up 4 bases, with 5 bases separating them. CDR3 in DNA: TGTGCCAGCAGCCGTGTCACTGAAGCTTTCTTT. This sequence encodes CASSRVTEAFF.

The chain combines TRBV7-3 with TRBJ1-1; D is undetermined. Germline values: CDR1 SGHTA, CDR2 FQGTGA. The V gene lost 8 bases and the J gene lost 1 base, with 8 bases spanning the gap. The CDR3 extends over 12 amino acids. CDR3 sequence reads: CASDQKNTEAFF. DNA of the CDR3: TGTGCCAGCGACCAGAAGAACACTGAAGCTTTCTTT. Using reference TRBV7-3 and TRBJ1-1 for the parts outside the CDR3, the full variable domain is GAGVSQTPSNKVTEKGKYVELRCDPISGHTALYWYRQSLGQGPEFLIYFQGTGAADDSGLPNDRFFAVRPEGSVSTLKIQRTERGDSAVYLCASDQKNTEAFFGQGTRLTVV.

The table lists this clonotype with a few counts. The chain joins TRBV18 to TRBJ1-2, with TRBD1 matching 7 bases. CDR1 is KGHSH and CDR2 is LQKENI in the germline V gene. There are 15 residues in the CDR3. Losses at the gene ends were 4 bases for V and 3 bases for J; bases not matched to a gene: 8. This CDR3 reads CASSLPTGWDYGYTF. The DNA of the CDR3 is TGTGCCAGCTCACTCCCGACAGGGTGGGACTATGGCTACACCTTC. Looking up the rest from reference TRBV18 and TRBJ1-2 gives the full variable domain: NAGVMQNPRHLVRRRGQEARLRCSPMKGHSHVYWYRQLPEEGLKFMVYLQKENIIDESGMPKERFSAEFPKEGPSILRIQQVVRGDSAAYFCASSLPTGWDYGYTFGSGTRLTVV.

A few counts support this clonotype. The chain employs TRBV20-1 and TRBJ1-5; TRBD1 agrees at 9 bases. The CDR3 has 14 residues. The germline V gene encodes CDR1 DFQATT and CDR2 SNEGSKA (reference sequence). Trimming at V came to 3 bases and at J to 4 bases, leaving 4 bases not matched to a gene. The CDR3 sequence: CSASLGQGNQPQHF. As DNA, the CDR3 is TGCAGTGCTAGTCTAGGACAGGGGAATCAGCCCCAGCATTTT.

The gene calls are TRBV5-1 and TRBJ1-2; 9 bases map to TRBD1. CDR3 size: 15 residues. V shed 4 bases and J 7 bases; nucleotides not matched to a gene: 11. The germline CDR1 and CDR2 sequences are SGHRS and YFSETQ. CDR3 sequence (DNA): TGCGCCAGCAGCCGCGTAACAGGGGGCGGAGGTGGCTACACCTTC. Amino acids: CASSRVTGGGGGYTF.

This clonotype was seen just once. The J gene is TRBJ2-5, the V gene TRBV19; 9 bases align to TRBD1. This CDR3 comprises 13 residues. Germline CDR1 is LNHDA and CDR2 is SQIVND (reference sequence). J gave up 3 bases and V 4 bases, and 0 bases lay outside the gene matches. DNA for the CDR3: TGTGCCAGTAGTAGGGACAGGGAAGAGACCCAGTACTTC. Amino acid sequence: CASSRDREETQYF.

Only a few counts were recorded for this clonotype. V and J are TRBV30 and TRBJ1-2; TRBD1 matches 11 bases. The length of the CDR3 is 13 residues. The ends lost 8 bases at V and 5 bases at J; junction bases unmatched: 7. The V gene's germline CDR1 is GTSNPN and CDR2 SVGIG (reference sequence). CDR3 sequence: CAEGTGGGYGYTF. The DNA of the CDR3 is TGTGCCGAGGGGACAGGGGGAGGGTATGGCTACACCTTC. The full variable domain, its missing parts supplied by reference TRBV30 and TRBJ1-2, is SQTIHQWPATLVQPVGSPLSLECTVEGTSNPNLYWYRQAAGRGLQLLFYSVGIGQISSEVPQNLSASRPQDRQFILSSKKLLLSDSGFYLCAEGTGGGYGYTFGSGTRLTVV.

The rearrangement joins TRBV20-1 to TRBJ2-7; a weak D match, TRBD2 (6 bases). The V and J ends lost 6 bases and 3 bases respectively, with 15 bases between them. The CDR3 consists of 13 residues. Germline CDR1 DFQATT, CDR2 SNEGSKA (reference sequence). The CDR3 spells CSAPRLGGYEQYF. Here the CDR3 DNA reads TGCAGTGCACCACGACTAGGCGGCTACGAGCAGTACTTC.

The CDR3 here is CASSVEGRGTDTQYF. The CDR3 bases are TGTGCCAGCAGCGTAGAGGGTAGGGGCACAGATACGCAGTATTTT. The genes are TRBV9 and TRBJ2-3, with D unresolved. Germline lookup yields CDR1 SGDLS and CDR2 YYNGEE. V shed 0 bases and J shed 1 base, with 9 bases lying between them. This CDR3 has 15 residues.

This clonotype was detected only a few times. CDR3 coding DNA: TGCAGTGCTAGCCCCTCTTTGAACACTGAAGCTTTCTTT. Translation: CSASPSLNTEAFF. This sequence joins TRBV20-1 and TRBJ1-1; no clear D. V was cut by 3 bases and J by 0 bases, with 8 bases left in between. Germline-derived CDR1 and CDR2 are DFQATT and SNEGSKA (reference sequence). CDR3 length: 13 residues.

This chain links TRBV2 with TRBJ1-2; 8 nucleotides match TRBD1. The V gene end was trimmed by 7 bases and the J gene end by 8 bases; junction bases not matched to a gene: 6. The germline gives CDR1 SNHLY, CDR2 FYNNEI. CDR3 size: 12 residues. In nucleotides, the CDR3 is TGTGCCAGCAAGACAGACAGGGGCGGCTACACCTTC. Translated: CASKTDRGGYTF.

Only a few counts were recorded for this clonotype. The CDR3: CATSDGLAGGLEQFF. CDR3 in DNA: TGTGCCACCAGTGATGGACTAGCGGGGGGGCTTGAGCAGTTCTTC. The V call is TRBV24-1, the J call TRBJ2-1; 15 nucleotides match TRBD2. J lost 9 bases, V lost 3 bases, and 2 bases had no gene match. Germline V gene sequence: CDR1 KGHDR, CDR2 SFDVKD. The CDR3 totals 15 residues.

This clonotype was observed a few times. The chain is built from TRBV2 and TRBJ2-7; TRBD2 might be the D (7 bases). V dropped 6 bases and J dropped 4 bases, with 19 bases sitting between them. This CDR3 region has 15 residues. Germline loops: CDR1 SNHLY, CDR2 FYNNEI. DNA for the CDR3: TGTGCCAGCAGCCTCTGGCAAGGGGGGGGATACGAGCAGTACTTC. As protein: CASSLWQGGGYEQYF.

Only a few counts were recorded for this clonotype. The chain couples TRBV4-1 to TRBJ2-3; D is perhaps TRBD1 or TRBD2 (5 bases each). The CDR3 runs to 16 residues. Germline CDR1 reads MGHRA; CDR2 reads YSYEKL. Trimming left V 1 base short and J 5 bases short, with 16 bases between. The CDR3 loop is CASSQVFISGGDTQYF. The CDR3 DNA is TGCGCCAGCAGCCAAGTTTTCATCAGTGGGGGAGATACGCAGTATTTT.

This chain connects TRBV7-2 to TRBJ1-1, with a possible D match to TRBD1 (5 bases). V lost 6 bases and J lost 6, with 17 bases in between. The CDR3 loop spans 14 amino acids. Germline lookup yields CDR1 SGHTA and CDR2 FQGNSA. The DNA for the CDR3 is TGTGCCAGCAGTACCACCCGGGTCAGGGCTGAAGCTTTCTTT. Its translation is CASSTTRVRAEAFF.

The V call is TRBV30, the J call TRBJ2-7; the D is unclear. Trimming stripped 3 bases from V and 8 bases from J, with 14 bases between. This CDR3 has 12 amino acids. Germline loops: CDR1 GTSNPN, CDR2 SVGIG (reference sequence). CDR3 nucleotide sequence: TGTGCCTGGAGACGAGACTCCCACAAGCAGTACTTC. It yields the protein CAWRRDSHKQYF.

The chain joins TRBV20-1 to TRBJ2-3; no firm D call. CDR3 size: 15 residues. Germline CDR1 and CDR2: DFQATT and SNEGSKA (reference sequence). The V and J ends lost 0 bases and 2 bases respectively, with 12 bases between them. The CDR3 is CSARDVGRNTDTQYF. DNA of the CDR3: TGCAGTGCTAGAGATGTAGGACGGAACACAGATACGCAGTATTTT.

The chain employs TRBV20-1 and TRBJ2-5; D perhaps matches TRBD1 (5 bases). The germline V gene has CDR1 DFQATT and CDR2 SNEGSKA (reference sequence). The V gene lost 1 base and the J gene lost 2 bases, with 11 bases spanning the gap. The CDR3 contains 14 residues. CDR3 loop: CSARARQFQETQYF. The CDR3 DNA is TGCAGTGCTAGAGCCAGACAGTTTCAAGAGACCCAGTACTTC.

This clonotype has just a few counts. The rearrangement uses TRBV7-9 and TRBJ2-7; D is unclear. The CDR3 runs 12 residues. In germline, CDR1 is SEHNR, CDR2 FQNEAQ (reference sequence). The V end was cut by 6 bases, the J end by 3 bases, with 9 bases between. This CDR3 reads CASRGTDYEQYF. Here the CDR3 DNA reads TGTGCCAGCAGAGGAACAGACTACGAGCAGTACTTC.